Listed below are T cell receptor beta chains from one sample, sequenced in a study of cytomegalovirus exposure and HLA in healthy donors. The repertoire was sequenced with immunoSEQ multiplex PCR; TCRdb's copy has only in-frame clones and lacks some. The table includes 150,000 to 200,000 clones, more than 65% detected once. Sequencing was carried out using PBMCs. Every receptor here comes from a young woman in good health and CMV-seronegative. Both conserved end residues are part of each CDR3. The D gene is left open where the match is weak. Clone size, where shown, is once, few, many, or a class for clones that have expanded.

15	TRBV5-6	TRBJ1-5	few	-	TGTGCCAGCAGCTTGTGGTGGTCCATGAGTCAGCCCCAGCATTTT	CASSLWWSMSQPQHF
13	TRBV7-8	TRBJ2-3	-	-	TGTGCCAGCAGCTTAGGGGGGCCAGATACGCAGTATTTT	CASSLGGPDTQYF
12	TRBV4-2	TRBJ2-7	-	-	TGTGCCAGCAGAGGCGTCAGGGACGAGCAGTACTTC	CASRGVRDEQYF
14	TRBV29-1	TRBJ2-3	-	TRBD2	TGCAGCGTTGCCCCTAGCGGCGGGGTGGATACGCAGTATTTT	CSVAPSGGVDTQYF
13	TRBV18	TRBJ2-1	-	-	TGTGCCAGCTCACCGGCTTTCGTTGCTGAGCAGTTCTTC	CASSPAFVAEQFF
15	TRBV7-2	TRBJ2-3	few	TRBD2	TGTGCCAGCAGCTTAGGTAGCGGGAGCCCAGATACGCAGTATTTT	CASSLGSGSPDTQYF
14	TRBV18	TRBJ1-1	few	TRBD1	TGTGCCAGCTCACCAGGACAGGGGCACACTGAAGCTTTCTTT	CASSPGQGHTEAFF
13	TRBV28	TRBJ1-5	-	-	TGTGCCAGCAGGGGCCGCTTGCGCCAGCCCCAGCATTTT	CASRGRLRQPQHF
17	TRBV5-1	TRBJ2-1	-	TRBD2	TGCGCCAGCAGCTCGGGGGGACTAGCGGGGGGGTGGTATGAGCAGTTCTTC	CASSSGGLAGGWYEQFF
14	TRBV18	TRBJ2-7	-	TRBD1	TGTGCCAGCTCACCACTTAAGACAGGGAACGAGCAGTACTTC	CASSPLKTGNEQYF
14	TRBV19	TRBJ2-3	-	TRBD2	TGTGCCAGTAGTTCTAGCGGATCCACAGATACGCAGTATTTT	CASSSSGSTDTQYF
12	TRBV27	TRBJ2-7	-	-	TGTGCCAGCAGCCCCAGCTCCTACGAGCAGTACTTC	CASSPSSYEQYF
17	TRBV5-4	TRBJ2-2	-	TRBD2	TGTGCCAGCAGCTTGGCCAAAGTTAGCGGGGGAACCGGGGAGCTGTTTTTT	CASSLAKVSGGTGELFF
14	TRBV7-2	TRBJ1-2	once	-	TGTGCCAGCAGCTTGGGCGGAGGCTCAGGTGGCTACACCTTC	CASSLGGGSGGYTF
12	TRBV7-9	TRBJ1-6	-	-	TGTGCCAGCAGCTTGGAGAATTCACCCCTCCACTTT	CASSLENSPLHF
14	TRBV19	TRBJ2-5	-	-	TGTGCCAGTAGTCAGGGGCGCTCGTTGGAGACCCAGTACTTC	CASSQGRSLETQYF
14	TRBV27	TRBJ1-5	few	-	TGTGCCAGCAGTACAACAAATAGCAATCAGCCCCAGCATTTT	CASSTTNSNQPQHF
13	TRBV27	TRBJ1-1	-	TRBD1	TGTGCCAGCACGGAACTAACAGGGGCTGAAGCTTTCTTT	CASTELTGAEAFF